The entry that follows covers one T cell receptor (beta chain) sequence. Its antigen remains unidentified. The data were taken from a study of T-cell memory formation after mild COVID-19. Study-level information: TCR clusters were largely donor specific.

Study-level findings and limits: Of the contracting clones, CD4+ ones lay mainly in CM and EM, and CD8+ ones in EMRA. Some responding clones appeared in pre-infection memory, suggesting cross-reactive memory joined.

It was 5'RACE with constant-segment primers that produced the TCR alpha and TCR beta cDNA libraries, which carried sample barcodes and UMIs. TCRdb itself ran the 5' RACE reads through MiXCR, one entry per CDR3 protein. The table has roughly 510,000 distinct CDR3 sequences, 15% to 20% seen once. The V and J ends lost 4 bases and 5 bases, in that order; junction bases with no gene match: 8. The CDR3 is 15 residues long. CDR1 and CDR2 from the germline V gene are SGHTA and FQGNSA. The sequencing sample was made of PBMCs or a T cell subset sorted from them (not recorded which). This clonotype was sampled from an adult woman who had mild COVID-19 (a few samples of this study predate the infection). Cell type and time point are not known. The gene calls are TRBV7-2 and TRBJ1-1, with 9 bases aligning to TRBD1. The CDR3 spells CASSSSGQGRTEAFF. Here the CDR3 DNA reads TGTGCCAGCAGCTCATCTGGACAGGGGAGGACTGAAGCTTTCTTT.